Each of the 8 T cell receptor beta chains below was sequenced from the same sample in a study of blood T cell repertoires in COVID-19. Clones were sequenced by immunoSEQ multiplex PCR, and TCRdb holds only the in-frame ones, with some missing. The sample lists 160,000 or so clones, around 90% occurring once. Sequenced sample: peripheral blood. These receptors were collected from a woman aged 55-70 years who had recovered from COVID-19.

This clone came up once. The chain couples TRBV19 to TRBJ1-2; TRBD1 aligns across 7 bases. This CDR3 has 15 residues. V gave up 4 bases and J gave up 3 bases; unmatched junction bases: 8. Germline V gene lookup returns CDR1 LNHDA and CDR2 SQIVND (reference sequence). The CDR3 DNA is TGTGCCAGTAGTACGGAAACAGGGGTTCACTATGGCTACACCTTC. Its translation is CASSTETGVHYGYTF. Drawing the rest from reference TRBV19 and TRBJ1-2, the complete variable domain is DGGITQSPKYLFRKEGQNVTLSCEQNLNHDAMYWYRQDPGQGLRLIYYSQIVNDFQKGDIAEGYSVSREKKESFPLTVTSAQKNPTAFYLCASSTETGVHYGYTFGSGTRLTVV.

The rearrangement joins TRBV7-9 to TRBJ1-4, with 8 nucleotides matching TRBD1. The CDR3 is 15 amino acids. Trimming took 8 bases from V and 0 from J; bases not matched to a gene: 5. The germline CDR1 and CDR2 sequences are SEHNR and FQNEAQ (reference sequence). Here the CDR3 reads CASPTGDATNEKLFF. The CDR3 bases are TGTGCCAGCCCGACAGGGGACGCAACTAATGAAAAACTGTTTTTT.

V usage is TRBV27 and J usage is TRBJ2-7, with D perhaps TRBD2 (5 bases). The CDR3 is 13 residues long. Trimming removed 6 bases from V and 3 bases from J, with 12 bases in between. Germline V gene lookup returns CDR1 MNHEY and CDR2 SMNVEV (reference sequence). The CDR3 is CASREAMGYEQYF. In nucleotides, the CDR3 is TGTGCCAGCAGGGAGGCGATGGGCTACGAGCAGTACTTC.

This rearrangement joins TRBV4-3 to TRBJ2-7; 7 nucleotides align to TRBD2. This CDR3 has 14 residues. Germline values: CDR1 LGHNA, CDR2 YSLEER. The V and J ends lost 0 bases and 7 bases, in that order; junction bases with no gene match: 6. This CDR3 is CASSQEVSGGEQYF. The CDR3 coding sequence is TGCGCCAGCAGCCAAGAGGTTTCCGGGGGGGAGCAGTACTTC.

The V call is TRBV30, the J call TRBJ1-1; D may be TRBD1 (5 bases). The CDR3 is 12 residues long. CDR1 GTSNPN and CDR2 SVGIG come from the germline V gene (reference sequence). Trimming cost V 2 bases and J 1 base, with 5 bases left between them. This chain's CDR3 is CAWSQGNTEAFF. The CDR3 DNA follows: TGTGCCTGGAGTCAGGGGAACACTGAAGCTTTCTTT.

This clone was picked up one time. This chain uses TRBV29-1 with TRBJ2-7; tentative D call: TRBD2 (5 bases). CDR1 and CDR2 from the germline V gene are SQVTM and ANQGSEA. The CDR3 runs 13 residues. V lost 3 bases and J lost 3, with 12 bases in between. The CDR3 here is CSVEGLGGYEQYF. The CDR3 bases are TGCAGCGTTGAGGGCCTAGGAGGCTACGAGCAGTACTTC.

The CDR3 region is CASSQDFLTAGKLFF. The DNA for the CDR3 is TGCGCCAGCAGCCAAGATTTTCTAACAGCGGGAAAACTGTTTTTT. The genes are TRBV4-1 and TRBJ1-4; D gene uncertain. V lost 0 bases and J 10 bases, leaving 15 bases between the germline ends. Germline V lookup: CDR1 MGHRA, CDR2 YSYEKL. This CDR3 region has 15 residues.

The chain recombines TRBV5-1 with TRBJ1-5, with unresolved D. This CDR3 contains 14 residues. V was trimmed by 0 bases and J by 6 bases, leaving 10 bases between them. Germline loops: CDR1 SGHRS, CDR2 YFSETQ. For the CDR3, the DNA is TGCGCCAGCAGCTTGGCCGGGTCGGGTCAGCCCCAGCATTTT. Amino acid sequence: CASSLAGSGQPQHF.